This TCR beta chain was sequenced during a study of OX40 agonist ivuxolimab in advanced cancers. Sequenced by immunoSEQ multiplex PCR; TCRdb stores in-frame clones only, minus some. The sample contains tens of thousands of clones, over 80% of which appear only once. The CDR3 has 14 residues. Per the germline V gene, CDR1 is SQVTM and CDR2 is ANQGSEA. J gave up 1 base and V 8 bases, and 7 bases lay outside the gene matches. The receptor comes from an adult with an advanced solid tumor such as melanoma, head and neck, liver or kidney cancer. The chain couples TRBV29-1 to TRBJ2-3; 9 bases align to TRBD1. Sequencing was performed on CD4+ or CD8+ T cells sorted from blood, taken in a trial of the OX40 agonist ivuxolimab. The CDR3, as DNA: TGCAGCTCCTCCTGGACAGGGGGCACAGATACGCAGTATTTT. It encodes CSSSWTGGTDTQYF.